This is a list of T cell receptor beta chains from one sample in a study of blood T cell repertoires in COVID-19. Clones were sequenced by immunoSEQ multiplex PCR, and TCRdb holds only the in-frame ones, with some missing. Seen here are 100,000 to 150,000 clones, about 90% observed once, and the top ten hold around 2%. Sequences were obtained from peripheral blood. These receptors originate from a man aged 50 or older with COVID-19, enrolled during active disease. CDR3s include the opening cysteine and the closing phenylalanine or tryptophan. Fields, in order: clone size, V gene, CDR3 length, J gene, D gene, CDR3 DNA, CDR3 protein. The D gene is left open where the match is weak. Part of the rows lack a size; the others show once, few, many or a class for expanded clones.

>NA|TRBV6-5|15|TRBJ2-1|TRBD2
TGTGCCAGCAGACAGCCGCGGACTAGCTACAATGAGCAGTTCTTC
CASRQPRTSYNEQFF
>few|TRBV7-9|13|TRBJ2-7|NA
TGTGCCAGCAGCTCCTCGGGTCCCTACGAGCAGTACTTC
CASSSSGPYEQYF
>NA|TRBV7-9|16|TRBJ2-3|TRBD2
TGTGCCAGCAGCCCCAGACTAGCGGAGCCCACAGATACGCAGTATTTT
CASSPRLAEPTDTQYF
>NA|TRBV7-8|14|TRBJ1-1|TRBD1
TGTGCCAGCAGCTCCACAGGGGGGAACACTGAAGCTTTCTTT
CASSSTGGNTEAFF
>NA|TRBV28|17|TRBJ2-4|TRBD1
TGTGCCAGCAGTTTATGGGGGACAGGGCTTGCCAAAAACATTCAGTACTTC
CASSLWGTGLAKNIQYF
>NA|TRBV7-6|14|TRBJ1-2|TRBD1
TGTGCCAGCAGCTCACGGACAGGGGGAAGCGGCTACACCTTC
CASSSRTGGSGYTF
>NA|TRBV2|17|TRBJ2-2|NA
TGTGCCAGCCGGGCCTCAATTCCGGGATCGAACACCGGGGAGCTGTTTTTT
CASRASIPGSNTGELFF
>NA|TRBV12-5|10|TRBJ1-2|NA
TGTGCTAGTGGTGAGAATGGCTACACCTTC
CASGENGYTF
>NA|TRBV5-5|14|TRBJ1-6|NA
TGTGCCAGCAGCTACTTTGAAAATGATTCACCCCTCCACTTT
CASSYFENDSPLHF
>NA|TRBV5-1|16|TRBJ1-4|NA
TGCGCCAGCAGCTTGGCCCCGGGGCAGGGACTGGAAAAACTGTTTTTT
CASSLAPGQGLEKLFF
>NA|TRBV11-3|13|TRBJ1-1|NA
TGTGCCAGCAGCTTAGAACGGGACACTGAAGCTTTCTTT
CASSLERDTEAFF
>NA|TRBV4-1|16|TRBJ1-4|TRBD1
TGCGCCAGCAGCTCGGGGGGGCGGGACAGGGATGAAAAACTGTTTTTT
CASSSGGRDRDEKLFF
>NA|TRBV4-3|13|TRBJ1-5|NA
TGCGCCAGCAGCCAAGACCAATCTCAGCGCCAGCATTTT
CASSQDQSQRQHF
>NA|TRBV19|16|TRBJ2-1|TRBD2
TGTGCCAGTAGCACACTAGCGGGAGCCCGATACAATGAGCAGTTCTTC
CASSTLAGARYNEQFF
>few|TRBV11-2|13|TRBJ2-7|NA
TGTGCCAGCAGCTCCCGGACAGTCTACGAGCAGTACTTC
CASSSRTVYEQYF
>NA|TRBV15|13|TRBJ1-4|NA
TGTGCCACCGCGCGGGCAACTAATGAAAAACTGTTTTTT
CATARATNEKLFF
>NA|TRBV5-8|15|TRBJ2-2|TRBD1
TGTGCCAGCAGCTTCGGGACAGGGCGCACCGGGGAGCTGTTTTTT
CASSFGTGRTGELFF
>few|TRBV10-3|16|TRBJ2-2|TRBD2
TGTGCCATCACCCGATCTAGCGGGAGGTACACCGGGGAGCTGTTTTTT
CAITRSSGRYTGELFF
>NA|TRBV6-5|13|TRBJ2-5|TRBD1
TGTGCCAGCAGCCCGGGACAGTGGCAGACCCAGTACTTC
CASSPGQWQTQYF
>NA|TRBV18|13|TRBJ2-5|NA
TGTGCCAGCTCGATTCTCGAACGGGAGACCCAGTACTTC
CASSILERETQYF
>NA|TRBV28|15|TRBJ2-2|TRBD1
TGTGCCAGCAGTTTATATGGGACAGGGGAGAGGGAGCTGTTTTTT
CASSLYGTGERELFF
>NA|TRBV28|13|TRBJ2-2|NA
TGTGCCAGCAGGACAGCGAACACCGGGGAGCTGTTTTTT
CASRTANTGELFF
>NA|TRBV18|14|TRBJ2-3|NA
TGTGCCAGCTCACCTACAGGGAAGACAGATACGCAGTATTTT
CASSPTGKTDTQYF
>NA|TRBV7-7|15|TRBJ2-3|TRBD2
TGTGCCAGCAGCTTGGGGACTAGCGGCACAGATACGCAGTATTTT
CASSLGTSGTDTQYF
>NA|TRBV5-1|16|TRBJ2-5|TRBD2
TGCGCCAGCAGACCTCGACTAGCGGGATTTCAAGAGACCCAGTACTTC
CASRPRLAGFQETQYF
>NA|TRBV5-1|16|TRBJ1-1|NA
TGCGCCAGCAGTTTGGGGCTACAGGGAATGAACACTGAAGCTTTCTTT
CASSLGLQGMNTEAFF
>NA|TRBV7-9|15|TRBJ2-1|TRBD2
TGTGCCAGCAGCGATGGACTAGCGGGATCGTATGAGCAGTTCTTC
CASSDGLAGSYEQFF
>NA|TRBV4-2|15|TRBJ2-2|NA
TGTGCCAGCAGCTCCAAGATAGAGGGCACCGGGGAGCTGTTTTTT
CASSSKIEGTGELFF
>NA|TRBV9|16|TRBJ2-3|NA
TGTGCCAGCAGCGTAGAGATTGCGGGACGCACAGATACGCAGTATTTT
CASSVEIAGRTDTQYF
>NA|TRBV4-2|16|TRBJ2-1|TRBD2
TGTGCCAGCAGCCAAGAGGAGGGGAGCGGGAAAGATGAGCAGTTCTTC
CASSQEEGSGKDEQFF
>NA|TRBV5-1|14|TRBJ2-2|NA
TGCGCCAGCAGTCGGGGTCTGAACACCGGGGAGCTGTTTTTT
CASSRGLNTGELFF
>NA|TRBV20-1|11|TRBJ2-7|TRBD1
TGCAGTGCTAGAGCTAGGACAGGGGTCGTTTTC
CSARARTGVVF
>NA|TRBV28|14|TRBJ2-5|TRBD2
TGTGCCAGCAGCGTCACTAGCGGGATAGAGACCCAGTACTTC
CASSVTSGIETQYF
>NA|TRBV29-1|13|TRBJ2-7|TRBD2
TGCAGCGTATCTAGCGGGAGCATCGACGAGCAGTACTTC
CSVSSGSIDEQYF
>NA|TRBV20-1|11|TRBJ1-2|TRBD1
TGCAGTGCCCTGGGACAGTCCGGCTACACCTTC
CSALGQSGYTF
>NA|TRBV18|13|TRBJ1-1|NA
TGTGCCAGCTCCTCAGGGGAAGGGACTGAAGCTTTCTTT
CASSSGEGTEAFF
>NA|TRBV2|11|TRBJ2-7|TRBD1
TGTGCCAGCAGCCAGACAGGGAGGCAGTACTTC
CASSQTGRQYF
>NA|TRBV18|18|TRBJ2-5|NA
TGTGCCAGCTCACCAAATTTACTGGACTCGGTGGGTCAAGAGACCCAGTACTTC
CASSPNLLDSVGQETQYF
>NA|TRBV19|13|TRBJ1-5|NA
TGTGCCAGTAGTCGCCAGGGGAATCAGCCCCAGCATTTT
CASSRQGNQPQHF
>NA|TRBV9|16|TRBJ2-1|NA
TGTGCCAGCAGCGTAGGAGGCGGGACGGTGTACAATGAGCAGTTCTTC
CASSVGGGTVYNEQFF
>NA|TRBV7-9|13|TRBJ1-1|NA
TGTGCCAGCAGCTCTCAGGGGAACACTGAAGCTTTCTTT
CASSSQGNTEAFF
>NA|TRBV5-5|17|TRBJ2-3|TRBD2
TGTGCCAGCAGACCGCTCGCGGGAGGCTTAAACACAGATACGCAGTATTTT
CASRPLAGGLNTDTQYF
>NA|TRBV7-9|14|TRBJ2-1|NA
TGTGCCAGCCTTCTAGCGTCTTCTTACAATGAGCAGTTCTTC
CASLLASSYNEQFF
>NA|TRBV28|13|TRBJ1-5|NA
TGTGCCAGCAGTTGGGGCTCCAATCAGCCCCAGCATTTT
CASSWGSNQPQHF
>once|TRBV5-1|15|TRBJ1-1|NA
TGCGCCAGCAGCTTGGTCGGGGTGATGAACACTGAAGCTTTCTTT
CASSLVGVMNTEAFF
>NA|TRBV11-3|14|TRBJ1-1|NA
TGTGCCAGCAGCTTGGGGACTGGGAACACTGAAGCTTTCTTT
CASSLGTGNTEAFF
>NA|TRBV2|14|TRBJ2-2|NA
TGTGCCAGCAACCCGGACAGCCTGACCGGGGAGCTGTTTTTT
CASNPDSLTGELFF
>NA|TRBV5-4|16|TRBJ2-3|TRBD2
TGTGCCAGCAGCTTGGGGACTAGCGGGACCCAAGATACGCAGTATTTT
CASSLGTSGTQDTQYF
>NA|TRBV29-1|12|TRBJ1-1|NA
TGCAGCGTTGACTCTTTGAACACTGAAGCTTTCTTT
CSVDSLNTEAFF
>NA|TRBV4-3|16|TRBJ2-4|NA
TGCGCCAGCAGCCAGAAGGCGGCGGTAGCCAAAAACATTCAGTACTTC
CASSQKAAVAKNIQYF
>NA|TRBV12-3/TRBV12-4|11|TRBJ1-2|NA
TGTGCCAGCGGCCCGGGTGAGGGCTACACCTTC
CASGPGEGYTF
>NA|TRBV11-2|14|TRBJ2-7|NA
TGTGCCAGCAGCCCGCGGGGAGACTCGGACGAGCAGTACTTC
CASSPRGDSDEQYF
>NA|TRBV19|15|TRBJ2-3|NA
TGTGCCAGTAGTAGGGGCCAGGGAACCACAGATACGCAGTATTTT
CASSRGQGTTDTQYF
>NA|TRBV18|20|TRBJ1-3|TRBD1
TGTGCCAGCTCATTACTGCGGGACAGGCTTGAACCAAGCTCTGGAAACACCATATATTTT
CASSLLRDRLEPSSGNTIYF
>NA|TRBV28|15|TRBJ1-5|TRBD1
TGTGCCAGCAGAAGGGACAGGGTAAATGAGCAGCCCCAGCATTTT
CASRRDRVNEQPQHF
>NA|TRBV14|15|TRBJ2-1|TRBD2
TGTGCCAGTCGAAAAGCGGGAGGAGGCTACAATGAGCAGTTCTTC
CASRKAGGGYNEQFF